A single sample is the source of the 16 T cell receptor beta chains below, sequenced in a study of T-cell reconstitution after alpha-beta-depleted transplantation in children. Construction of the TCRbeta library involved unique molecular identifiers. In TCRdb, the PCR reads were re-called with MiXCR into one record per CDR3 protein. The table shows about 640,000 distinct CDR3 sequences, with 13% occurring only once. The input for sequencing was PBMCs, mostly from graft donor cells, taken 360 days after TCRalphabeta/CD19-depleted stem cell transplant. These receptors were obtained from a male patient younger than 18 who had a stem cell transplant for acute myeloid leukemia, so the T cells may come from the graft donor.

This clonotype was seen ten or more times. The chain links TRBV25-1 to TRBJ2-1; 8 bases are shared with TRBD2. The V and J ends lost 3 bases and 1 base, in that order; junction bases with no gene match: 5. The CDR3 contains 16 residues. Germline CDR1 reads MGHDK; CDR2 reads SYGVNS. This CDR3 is CASSETGGGSYNEQFF. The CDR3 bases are TGTGCCAGCAGTGAGACGGGAGGGGGATCCTACAATGAGCAGTTCTTC.

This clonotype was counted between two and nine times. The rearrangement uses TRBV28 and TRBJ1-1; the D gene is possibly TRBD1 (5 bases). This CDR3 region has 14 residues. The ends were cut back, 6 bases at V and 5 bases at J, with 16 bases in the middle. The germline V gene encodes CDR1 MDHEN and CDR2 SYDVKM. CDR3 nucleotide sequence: TGTGCCAGCAGCCTCGGGGGGGAGGGGACTGAAGCTTTCTTT. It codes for CASSLGGEGTEAFF. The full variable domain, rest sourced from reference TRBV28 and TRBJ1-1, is DVKVTQSSRYLVKRTGEKVFLECVQDMDHENMFWYRQDPGLGLRLIYFSYDVKMKEKGDIPEGYSVSREKKERFSLILESASTNQTSMYLCASSLGGEGTEAFFGQGTRLTVV.

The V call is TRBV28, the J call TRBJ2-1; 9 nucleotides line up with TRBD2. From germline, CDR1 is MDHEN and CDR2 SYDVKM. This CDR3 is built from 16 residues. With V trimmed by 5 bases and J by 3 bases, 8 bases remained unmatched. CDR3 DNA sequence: TGTGCCAGCAGTCTGACTAGCGGCCAATACTACAATGAGCAGTTCTTC. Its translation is CASSLTSGQYYNEQFF.

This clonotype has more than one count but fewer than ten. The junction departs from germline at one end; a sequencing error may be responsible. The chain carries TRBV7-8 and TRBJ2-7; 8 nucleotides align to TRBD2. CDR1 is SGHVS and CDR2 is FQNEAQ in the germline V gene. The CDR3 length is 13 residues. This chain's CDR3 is CASTLTGGAEQYF. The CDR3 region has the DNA TGTGCCAGCACCTTAACGGGAGGGGCCGAGCAGTACTTC.

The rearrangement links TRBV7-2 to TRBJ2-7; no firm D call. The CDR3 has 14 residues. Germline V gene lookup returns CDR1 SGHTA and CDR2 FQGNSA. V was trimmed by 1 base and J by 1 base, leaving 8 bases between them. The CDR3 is CASSLEPASYEQYF. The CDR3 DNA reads TGTGCCAGCAGCTTAGAGCCAGCATCCTACGAGCAGTACTTC.

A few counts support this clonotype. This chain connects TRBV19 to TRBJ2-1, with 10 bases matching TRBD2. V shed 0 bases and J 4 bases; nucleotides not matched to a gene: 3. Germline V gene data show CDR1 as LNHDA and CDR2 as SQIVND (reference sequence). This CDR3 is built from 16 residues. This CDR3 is CASSIDLAGAYNEQFF. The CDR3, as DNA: TGTGCCAGTAGTATAGATCTAGCGGGAGCGTACAATGAGCAGTTCTTC. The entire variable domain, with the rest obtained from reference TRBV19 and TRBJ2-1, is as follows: DGGITQSPKYLFRKEGQNVTLSCEQNLNHDAMYWYRQDPGQGLRLIYYSQIVNDFQKGDIAEGYSVSREKKESFPLTVTSAQKNPTAFYLCASSIDLAGAYNEQFFGPGTRLTVL.

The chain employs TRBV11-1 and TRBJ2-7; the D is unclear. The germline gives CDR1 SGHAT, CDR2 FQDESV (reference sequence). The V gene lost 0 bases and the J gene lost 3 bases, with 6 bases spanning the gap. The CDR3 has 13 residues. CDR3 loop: CASSLADNYEQYF. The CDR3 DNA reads TGTGCCAGCAGCTTAGCCGATAACTACGAGCAGTACTTC.

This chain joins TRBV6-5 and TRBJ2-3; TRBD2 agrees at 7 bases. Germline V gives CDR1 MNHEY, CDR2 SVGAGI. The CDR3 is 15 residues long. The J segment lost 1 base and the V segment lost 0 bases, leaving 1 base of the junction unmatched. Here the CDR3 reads CASSYSTSRTDTQYF. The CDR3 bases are TGTGCCAGCAGTTACTCGACTAGCCGCACAGATACGCAGTATTTT.

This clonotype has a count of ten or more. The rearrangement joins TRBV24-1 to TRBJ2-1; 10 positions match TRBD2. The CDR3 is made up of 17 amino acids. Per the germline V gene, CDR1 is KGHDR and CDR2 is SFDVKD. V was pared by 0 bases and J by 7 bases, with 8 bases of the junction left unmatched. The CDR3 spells CATSDLSKSGRGNEQFF. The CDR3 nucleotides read TGTGCCACCAGTGATTTGTCGAAGAGCGGGAGGGGTAATGAGCAGTTCTTC.

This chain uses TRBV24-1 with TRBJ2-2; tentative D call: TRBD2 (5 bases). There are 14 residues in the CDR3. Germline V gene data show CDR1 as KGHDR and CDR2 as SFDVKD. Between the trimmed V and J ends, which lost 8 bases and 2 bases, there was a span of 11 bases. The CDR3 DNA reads TGTGCCACCACCGAGGGCTCTAACACCGGGGAGCTGTTTTTT. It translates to CATTEGSNTGELFF.

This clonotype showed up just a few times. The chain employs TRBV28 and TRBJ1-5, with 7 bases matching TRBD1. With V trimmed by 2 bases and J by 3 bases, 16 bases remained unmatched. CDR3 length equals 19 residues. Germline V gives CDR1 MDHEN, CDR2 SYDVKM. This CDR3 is CASSLILLMSGTDNQPQHF. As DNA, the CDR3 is TGTGCCAGCAGTTTAATTTTGCTTATGAGTGGGACAGACAATCAGCCCCAGCATTTT.

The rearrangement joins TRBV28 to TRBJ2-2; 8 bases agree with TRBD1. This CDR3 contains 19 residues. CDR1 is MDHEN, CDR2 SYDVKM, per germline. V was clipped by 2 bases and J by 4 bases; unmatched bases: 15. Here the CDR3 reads CASSLRVLMRTGSTGELFF. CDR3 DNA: TGTGCCAGCAGTTTAAGGGTGTTAATGAGGACAGGGTCCACCGGGGAGCTGTTTTTT. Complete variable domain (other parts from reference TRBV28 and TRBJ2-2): DVKVTQSSRYLVKRTGEKVFLECVQDMDHENMFWYRQDPGLGLRLIYFSYDVKMKEKGDIPEGYSVSREKKERFSLILESASTNQTSMYLCASSLRVLMRTGSTGELFFGEGSRLTVL.

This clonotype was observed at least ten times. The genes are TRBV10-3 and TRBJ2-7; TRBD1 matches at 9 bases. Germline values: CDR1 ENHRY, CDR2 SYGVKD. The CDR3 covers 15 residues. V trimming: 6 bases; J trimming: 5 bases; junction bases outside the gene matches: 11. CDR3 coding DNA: TGTGCCATCAGAGAACGTACAGGGGGCAACGACGAGCAGTACTTC. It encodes CAIRERTGGNDEQYF.

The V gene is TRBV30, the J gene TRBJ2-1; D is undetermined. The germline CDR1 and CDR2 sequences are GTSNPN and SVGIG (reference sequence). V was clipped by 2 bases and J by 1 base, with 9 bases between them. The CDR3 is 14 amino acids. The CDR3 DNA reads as TGTGCCTGGAGTCGGCAGAGTTCCTACAATGAGCAGTTCTTC. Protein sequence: CAWSRQSSYNEQFF.

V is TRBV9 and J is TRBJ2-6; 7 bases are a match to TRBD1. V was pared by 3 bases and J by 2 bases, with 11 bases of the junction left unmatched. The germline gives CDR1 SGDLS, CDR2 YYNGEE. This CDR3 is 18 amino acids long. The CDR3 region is CASSAGPVQGPGANVLTF. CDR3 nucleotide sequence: TGTGCCAGCAGCGCCGGGCCGGTACAGGGGCCTGGGGCCAACGTCCTGACTTTC.

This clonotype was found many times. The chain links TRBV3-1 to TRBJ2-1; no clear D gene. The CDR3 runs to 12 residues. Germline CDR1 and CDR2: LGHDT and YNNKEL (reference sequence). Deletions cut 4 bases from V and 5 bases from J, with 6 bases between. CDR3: CASSRVNNEQFF. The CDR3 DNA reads TGTGCCAGCAGCCGGGTAAACAATGAGCAGTTCTTC.